One and the same sample provided the 21 T cell receptor beta chains below, sequenced in a study of shared clonotypes between healthy human individuals (dated by TCRdb to the early 2020s). Library preparation used the immunoSEQ multiplex PCR assay. TCRdb carries this immuneACCESS record with in-frame sequences only. Its versions omit some clonotypes, under half of them owing to an unresolved V gene in the studies checked, with the rest unexplained. A total of about 600,000 clones appear in this sample, around 76% of them only once. About 12% of the sample belongs to the ten largest clones. The sequenced sample was PBMCs. Source of these receptors: a woman between 40 and 55 years old in good health. Some clones in this sample may be carry-over from other donors' samples.

Details on this clone: Other DNA sequences in this sample translate to the same CDR3. The chain joins TRBV18 to TRBJ1-5; possible D gene TRBD1, 5 bases. The CDR3 runs to 14 residues. Germline CDR1 reads KGHSH; CDR2 reads LQKENI. V was cut by 2 bases and J by 2 bases, with 7 bases left in between. This CDR3 is CASSPGRGNQPQHF. The CDR3 DNA sequence: TGTGCCAGCTCACCAGGCAGGGGCAATCAGCCCCAGCATTTT.

This rearrangement joins TRBV15 to TRBJ2-3; D unresolved. CDR3 length: 15 residues. Germline V gene data show CDR1 as LNHNV and CDR2 as YYDKDF (reference sequence). V was cut by 0 bases and J by 2 bases, with 9 bases left in between. The CDR3 DNA follows: TGTGCCACCAGCAGAGATAGGCCCCACACAGATACGCAGTATTTT. This translates into CATSRDRPHTDTQYF.

This chain joins TRBV7-2 and TRBJ2-3; 9 bases align to TRBD2. CDR3 length: 15 residues. The germline V gene encodes CDR1 SGHTA and CDR2 FQGNSA. J lost 3 bases, V lost 7 bases, and 8 bases had no gene match. Here the CDR3 DNA reads TGTGCCAGCACCCCCCGGCTAGCGGGAACAGATACGCAGTATTTT. Its translation: CASTPRLAGTDTQYF.

The gene calls are TRBV28 and TRBJ1-1; a weak D match, TRBD1 (6 bases). The V end was cut by 3 bases, the J end by 4 bases, with 18 bases between. CDR1 and CDR2 (germline): MDHEN, SYDVKM. This CDR3 has 16 amino acids. Here the CDR3 reads CASSFVGGTGGTEAFF. The CDR3 nucleotides are TGTGCCAGCAGTTTTGTAGGGGGGACCGGTGGCACTGAAGCTTTCTTT.

The V gene is TRBV2, the J gene TRBJ2-6, with 7 bases lining up with TRBD1. The germline V gene has CDR1 SNHLY and CDR2 FYNNEI. There are 15 residues in the CDR3. The ends lost 7 bases at V and 0 bases at J; junction bases unmatched: 3. The DNA of the CDR3 is TGTGCCAGCACTAGGGACAGCTCTGGGGCCAACGTCCTGACTTTC. It codes for CASTRDSSGANVLTF.

Notes on this clone: This may arise from a read error, as a much more abundant clone is one base away. The V and J genes are TRBV6-5 and TRBJ2-1; the match to TRBD2 covers 9 bases. CDR1 is MNHEY and CDR2 is SVGAGI in the germline V gene. The CDR3 has 15 residues. J gave up 0 bases and V 6 bases, and 3 bases lay outside the gene matches. CDR3 in amino acids: CASSPAGGSYNEQFF. In DNA form, the CDR3 reads TGTGCCAGCAGCCCAGCGGGAGGCTCCTACAATGAGCAGTTCTTC.

This clone was counted between two and nine times. The chain couples TRBV30 to TRBJ1-3; a possible D gene is TRBD1 (5 bases). Germline V gene lookup returns CDR1 GTSNPN and CDR2 SVGIG (reference sequence). V was trimmed by 4 bases and J by 4 bases, leaving 14 bases between them. The CDR3 loop spans 14 amino acids. This chain's CDR3 is CAWTEQGRGNTIYF. The CDR3 DNA reads TGTGCCTGGACCGAGCAGGGTAGAGGAAACACCATATATTTT.

As concerns this clone: A much larger clone is a single base away; this may be a read error. The same CDR3 also results from other DNA sequences found in this sample. The chain combines TRBV7-2 with TRBJ1-2; no firm D call. The CDR3 is 12 residues long. Trimming removed 0 bases from V and 5 bases from J, with 4 bases in between. The germline gives CDR1 SGHTA, CDR2 FQGNSA. The CDR3 DNA is TGTGCCAGCAGCTTAGCGGGATATGGCTACACCTTC. It translates to CASSLAGYGYTF.

The rearrangement uses TRBV5-4 and TRBJ2-5; TRBD1 or TRBD2 may be the D gene (6 bases each). This CDR3 has 14 residues. Germline assignment: CDR1 SGHNT and CDR2 YYREEE (reference sequence). V was trimmed by 5 bases and J by 5 bases, leaving 16 bases between them. CDR3 sequence: CASRVGSQGETQYF. The CDR3, as DNA: TGTGCCAGCAGGGTCGGGAGCCAGGGGGAGACCCAGTACTTC.

V gene TRBV15 combines with J gene TRBJ1-4; 8 nucleotides agree with TRBD1. Germline loops: CDR1 LNHNV, CDR2 YYDKDF (reference sequence). Unmatched junction bases numbered 2, after V lost 3 bases and J lost 2 bases. This CDR3 is built from 15 residues. CDR3 nucleotides: TGTGCCACCAGCAGGGACAGGGCCACTAATGAAAAACTGTTTTTT. It codes for CATSRDRATNEKLFF.

The V gene is TRBV11-3, the J gene TRBJ1-3; a possible D gene is TRBD1 (5 bases). Germline V gene lookup returns CDR1 SGHNT and CDR2 YENEEA. The CDR3 covers 14 residues. Trimming pared 3 bases from V and 2 bases from J, leaving 8 bases between. This CDR3 is CASSFQGPGNTIYF. The DNA for the CDR3 is TGTGCCAGCAGCTTTCAGGGACCTGGAAACACCATATATTTT.

This clone was picked up one time. The rearrangement joins TRBV10-3 to TRBJ2-7; the match to TRBD1 covers 7 bases. This CDR3 has 14 residues. Trimming removed 9 bases from V and 7 bases from J; junction bases left unmatched: 15. Germline V gene sequence: CDR1 ENHRY, CDR2 SYGVKD. CDR3 sequence reads: CAISGGGQSTEQYF. The CDR3 DNA reads as TGTGCCATATCCGGTGGGGGACAGTCTACGGAGCAGTACTTC.

V and J are TRBV7-3 and TRBJ1-1, with 8 bases fitting TRBD1. The CDR3 contains 14 residues. V dropped 5 bases and J dropped 6; count of bases not matched to a gene: 8. Germline loops: CDR1 SGHTA, CDR2 FQGTGA. DNA of the CDR3: TGTGCCAGCAGCCCCACAGGGGGTCCGGCTGAAGCTTTCTTT. Its protein product is CASSPTGGPAEAFF.

The chain combines TRBV30 with TRBJ2-7; D not resolved. The V end lost 3 bases, the J end lost 10 bases, and 19 bases lay between the germline ends. From germline, CDR1 is GTSNPN and CDR2 SVGIG (reference sequence). CDR3 length: 13 amino acids. CDR3 sequence: CAWSNTYKSKQYF. The CDR3 coding sequence is TGTGCCTGGAGCAATACTTACAAGTCCAAACAGTACTTC.

This chain connects TRBV6-5 to TRBJ1-2; 8 bases are a match to TRBD1. The V segment lost 2 bases and the J segment 7 bases; nucleotides outside the gene matches: 6. Germline lookup yields CDR1 MNHEY and CDR2 SVGAGI. The CDR3 runs 14 residues. Here the CDR3 reads CASSYDSGGLGYTF. The CDR3, as DNA: TGTGCCAGCAGTTACGACTCAGGGGGCCTTGGCTACACCTTC.

This clone was observed many times. The chain combines TRBV2 with TRBJ1-4, with 8 positions matching TRBD1. V shed 2 bases and J 8 bases; nucleotides not matched to a gene: 7. Germline CDR1 and CDR2: SNHLY and FYNNEI. CDR3 length: 15 amino acids. The CDR3 nucleotides are TGTGCCAGCAGTGAAATTTGGACAGGGTGGGAAAAACTGTTTTTT. Encoded protein: CASSEIWTGWEKLFF.

This clone has just a few counts. The V gene is TRBV9, the J gene TRBJ1-2; maybe TRBD1 (5 bases). Germline V gives CDR1 SGDLS, CDR2 YYNGEE. V was pared by 4 bases and J by 3 bases, with 19 bases between. CDR3 length: 16 amino acids. CDR3 bases: TGTGCCAGCAGCAACCAGGGCCGTCAGGGTTACTATGGCTACACCTTC. Encoded protein: CASSNQGRQGYYGYTF.

The genes are TRBV5-1 and TRBJ2-5; D may be TRBD1 or TRBD2 (6 bases each). V gave up 6 bases and J gave up 5 bases, with 17 bases separating them. The CDR3 covers 14 residues. The germline V gene has CDR1 SGHRS and CDR2 YFSETQ. The CDR3 region is CASTSKGGSETQYF. The CDR3 DNA reads TGCGCCAGCACCTCCAAGGGGGGAAGTGAGACCCAGTACTTC.

This clone was recorded many times. The genes are TRBV6-4 and TRBJ2-3, with D unresolved. Germline lookup yields CDR1 MRHNA and CDR2 SNTAGT. Trimming took off 2 bases at V and 4 bases at J, with 10 bases between the two ends. This CDR3 has 14 residues. The CDR3 nucleotides read TGTGCCAGCAGTGACGGCGGTTCGGCAGATACGCAGTATTTT. Translated, it gives CASSDGGSADTQYF.

The chain uses TRBV10-1 and TRBJ2-2; D is perhaps TRBD1 (6 bases). V was trimmed by 2 bases and J by 5 bases, leaving 12 bases between them. This CDR3 comprises 15 residues. The germline V gene encodes CDR1 WNHNN and CDR2 SYGVQD (reference sequence). The CDR3 DNA is TGCGCCAGCAGTGAGAGCAGGGGTGGTACCGGGGAGCTGTTTTTT. Amino acids: CASSESRGGTGELFF.

The J gene is TRBJ2-7, the V gene TRBV5-1, with 8 bases fitting TRBD1. The junction had 9 bases not matched to a gene; V was cut back by 6 bases and J by 7 bases. This CDR3 is built from 13 residues. Germline V gene sequence: CDR1 SGHRS, CDR2 YFSETQ. For the CDR3, the DNA is TGCGCCAGCAAACCGGGACAGGTTGGGGAGCAGTACTTC. Residues: CASKPGQVGEQYF.